This T cell receptor (beta chain) originates from a study of cytomegalovirus exposure and HLA in healthy donors. General study points: As a later analysis revealed, most CMV-associated TCR beta chains appeared HLA-restricted. A cluster of highly shared sequence variants was likely a sequencing artifact.

Primers for the PCR totalled 60 Vbeta and 13 Jbeta. This table comes from immunoSEQ multiplex PCR, and its TCRdb copy is limited to in-frame clones, with some not included. The sample includes 150,000 to 200,000 clones, 75% to 90% of them seen just once. There are a few counts of this clone. The target antigen is unknown. The length of the CDR3 is 13 residues. Trimming left V 2 bases short and J 9 bases short, with 11 bases between. Per the germline V gene, CDR1 is MGHDK and CDR2 is SYGVNS. These donors counted as nominally healthy when sampled, but unrecorded immune exposures were likely. The chain carries TRBV25-1 and TRBJ2-1; D gene uncertain. The sample taken for sequencing was PBMCs. The receptor's source is a male donor in good health and CMV-seropositive. Here the CDR3 reads CASSEQAAGEQFF. The CDR3 coding sequence is TGTGCCAGCAGTGAACAGGCCGCCGGTGAGCAGTTCTTC.